The present T cell receptor beta chain was sequenced within a study of T-cell reconstitution after alpha-beta-depleted transplantation in children. Germline CDR1 is SQVTM and CDR2 is ANQGSEA. There are 15 residues in the CDR3. Deletions cut 4 bases from V and 7 bases from J, with 23 bases between. Library preparation (for TCRbeta) was performed with unique molecular identifiers. Each CDR3 protein is one row after TCRdb ran MiXCR on the PCR reads. The sample lists over 550,000 distinct CDR3 sequences, roughly a tenth seen once, with about 4% in the top ten. The sequences come from PBMCs from the stem cell graft donor, collected from the stem cell graft. The receptor comes from a human donor who donated a stem cell graft to a child with acute myeloid leukemia. This chain joins TRBV29-1 and TRBJ2-7; D is possibly TRBD2 (5 bases). CDR3: CSVVERAARATEQYF. Here the CDR3 DNA reads TGCAGCGTTGTGGAACGGGCGGCGAGGGCTACAGAGCAGTACTTC.